The 11 T cell receptor beta chains listed next were all sequenced from one sample in a study of cytomegalovirus exposure and HLA in healthy donors. Use of 60 Vbeta and 13 Jbeta primers characterized the PCR. Some clones are missing from TCRdb's copy, which holds only in-frame ones; the method was immunoSEQ multiplex PCR. The repertoire holds over 150,000 clones, with approximately 80% as singletons. Source material: PBMCs. These receptors were collected from a woman under 30 in good health and CMV-seronegative.

The CDR3 region is CASSPLGTLTEAFF. The DNA of the CDR3 is TGTGCCAGCTCACCTCTAGGGACATTGACTGAAGCTTTCTTT. The chain links TRBV18 to TRBJ1-1, with D possibly TRBD1 on 6 matching bases. Trimming shortened V by 3 bases and J by 5 bases, and 13 bases separated the two germline ends. Germline CDR1 reads KGHSH; CDR2 reads LQKENI. This CDR3 has 14 residues.

V and J are TRBV10-3 and TRBJ1-5, with D unclear. Germline-derived CDR1 and CDR2 are ENHRY and SYGVKD. V lost 0 bases and J lost 4, with 10 bases in between. This CDR3 spans 15 amino acids. The CDR3 nucleotides are TGTGCCATCAGTGAGTCCCCTTTAGCTAATCAGCCCCAGCATTTT. Translated, it gives CAISESPLANQPQHF.

V usage is TRBV7-6 and J usage is TRBJ2-7; weak D call: TRBD1 (6 bases). Trimming pared 1 base from V and 6 bases from J, leaving 13 bases between. This CDR3 comprises 14 residues. In germline, CDR1 is SGHVS, CDR2 FNYEAQ. CDR3 sequence (DNA): TGTGCCAGCAGCTTAGAGGACAGTTGGGGCGAGCAGTACTTC. This encodes CASSLEDSWGEQYF.

As to this clone: One end of the junction varies from germline; a read error may be responsible. This sample includes further DNA sequences coding for the same CDR3. This rearrangement joins TRBV2 to TRBJ2-7; TRBD1 matches 8 bases. CDR1 and CDR2 (germline): SNHLY, FYNNEI. The CDR3 is made up of 12 amino acids. The DNA of the CDR3 is TGCGCCAGCAGTGAACAGGGGGGCGAGCAGTACTTC. Translated: CASSEQGGEQYF.

This rearrangement joins TRBV5-6 to TRBJ2-5; maybe TRBD1 (5 bases). The length of the CDR3 is 13 residues. V was trimmed by 3 bases and J by 4 bases, leaving 10 bases between them. From germline, CDR1 is SGHDT and CDR2 YYEEEE. This chain's CDR3 is CASSSLGAETQYF. CDR3 nucleotides: TGTGCCAGCAGCTCGCTTGGGGCAGAGACCCAGTACTTC.

This clone was seen once. V is TRBV28 and J is TRBJ1-3; possible D gene TRBD1, 5 bases. Germline CDR1 and CDR2: MDHEN and SYDVKM. The CDR3 is 16 amino acids. V was cut by 4 bases and J by 2 bases, with 15 bases left in between. CDR3 in DNA: TGTGCCAGCAGTTCCATAGGGAGGGGAACTGGAAACACCATATATTTT. It specifies CASSSIGRGTGNTIYF.

The V call is TRBV28, the J call TRBJ2-7, with 9 bases identical to TRBD2. V shed 5 bases and J 3 bases; nucleotides not matched to a gene: 8. This CDR3 has 15 amino acids. Germline-derived CDR1 and CDR2 are MDHEN and SYDVKM. The CDR3 DNA reads TGTGCCAGCAGTACCACTAGACTAGCGGACTACGAGCAGTACTTC. Protein: CASSTTRLADYEQYF.

This clone was found once. This rearrangement joins TRBV5-1 to TRBJ2-1; tentatively, D is TRBD2 (5 bases). Germline-derived CDR1 and CDR2 are SGHRS and YFSETQ. V was shortened by 0 bases and J by 0 bases, with 10 bases between the two germline ends. CDR3 length equals 16 residues. The CDR3 reads CASSLAGDSSYNEQFF. The DNA of the CDR3 is TGCGCCAGCAGCTTGGCCGGGGATAGCTCCTACAATGAGCAGTTCTTC.

The chain couples TRBV23-1 to TRBJ1-4; D is possibly TRBD1 (5 bases). TRBV23-1 is treated as an ORF (open reading frame) with a function not yet certain. CDR3 length equals 17 residues. Trimming stripped 3 bases from V and 0 bases from J, with 14 bases between. The CDR3 reads CASSHSDSEPTNEKLFF. CDR3 nucleotides: TGCGCCAGCAGTCATTCCGACAGCGAACCAACTAATGAAAAACTGTTTTTT.

Here the CDR3 DNA reads TGTGCCAGCAGCCAAGACTCTAGCGAACTCTACAATGAGCAGTTCTTC. Its translation is CASSQDSSELYNEQFF. The chain employs TRBV4-2 and TRBJ2-7; possibly TRBD2 for D (6 bases). The J call may be in error: the DNA end matches TRBJ2-1 better. The CDR3 length is 16 residues. Germline assignment: CDR1 LGHNA and CDR2 YNFKEQ.

The chain joins TRBV11-2 to TRBJ2-5, with D possibly TRBD1 on 6 matching bases. The DNA matches TRBJ2-7 better at its end, which makes the J call doubtful. Looked up from germline, CDR1 is SGHAT and CDR2 is FQNNGV. The CDR3 is 15 amino acids. As DNA, the CDR3 is TGTGCCAGCAGCTTAGTCCGGGGAAGGGGGTACGAGCAGTACTTC. Amino acids: CASSLVRGRGYEQYF.